This TCR beta chain originates from a study of cytomegalovirus exposure and HLA in healthy donors (dated by TCRdb to the late 2010s). With respect to the entire study: An earlier analysis of several hundred of the donors reported under 300 Gb of sequence data and 95 million to 130 million unique TCR beta sequences obtained from about 179 million T cells. About 310 gigabases of sequencing data and 70 million to 85 million unique TCR sequences were included in an early release covering around 600 HLA-typed donors. Of the 350 to 450 genotyped donors, around 81% fell in the genetic ancestry cluster associated with self-reported Caucasian donors. The study aimed to test whether cataloging public T cell receptors could reveal signatures of past pathogen exposure. The T cell repertoires of around 670 subjects were profiled by immunosequencing and related to cytomegalovirus serostatus. In addition to the first cohort of roughly 670 subjects, a separate validation cohort of approximately 130 different subjects was used. To predict cytomegalovirus infection status, the study brought together high-throughput TCR immunosequencing, statistical association of individual TCRs with disease status, and machine learning. A later analysis re-analyzed previously published TCR beta repertoires from 666 donors and added high-resolution HLA genotyping to study TCR occurrence patterns. In the later analysis, no new phenotypic data were used to find candidate immune exposures; instead, reliance was placed on TCR beta sequences and their occurrence across donors. An earlier analysis of around 640 of the donors used high-throughput TCR beta sequencing to judge whether each TCR beta V gene segment behaved as functional or pseudogenic. Alongside the repertoire data, information on donor age, sex, ethnicity and CMV serostatus was compiled. A later genetic analysis used genome-wide SNP genotypes for about 60% of the 666 donors, treating that subset as a discovery cohort. Every discovery cohort repertoire had been produced on one sequencing platform. Class I and class II HLA loci were covered by the typing at four-digit resolution. Typing coverage differed by locus: A, B, C, DRB1 and DQB1 were typed in roughly 620-630 donors, DQA1 in around 500, DPA1 in 600 to 610, and DPB1 in around 490. A few DR-DQ haplotypes were treated as single units for association and clustering because of strong linkage in the cohort. Among about 400 genotyped donors of the cohort, an average of around 250,000 unique TCR beta nucleotide sequences was sequenced per donor, of which about 19% were non-productive. Overall results and qualifications from the work: Because counts were too low, some 17 rarely observed V segments, including chromosome 9 orphons, were excluded from the earlier analysis of a few hundred of the donors. In a later genetic analysis, fewer N-insertions in productive TCRs were reported among donors in an Asian-associated ancestry cluster than the roughly 640-donor mean. In this cohort, only TCR beta chains were sequenced, and detectable features were limited by the absence of alpha or paired-chain data. Specific HLA alleles were associated with some 15,000 TCR beta sequences at a false discovery rate of 0.05 in a later analysis. A further reported finding was that TCR beta sequences accurately predicted the HLA-A and HLA-B alleles for most subjects in the first cohort. In the study, approximately 160 TCR beta chains were listed as associated with cytomegalovirus. For the cohort, immune exposure information was limited to CMV serostatus. The presence/absence analyses assumed that sequencing depth was roughly uniform across donors, and that assumption may not be true. A later analysis found that most CMV-associated TCR beta chains appeared HLA-restricted, with HLA associations seemingly driven largely by CMV exposure. Cytomegalovirus status was reported to be diagnosed by the classifier with high specificity and sensitivity in both the original and validation cohorts. A cluster of highly shared sequence variants was judged likely to be a technical artifact of the sequencing pipeline. Several of the top co-occurrence clusters appeared to be linked to parvovirus B19, influenza, CMV and Epstein-Barr virus, according to a later analysis. Because some donors lacked HLA typing at each locus, the association tests relied only on the typed subset. In a later genetic analysis, a missense DCLRE1C variant was associated with V-gene and J-gene trimming of TCR beta chains, and the association was replicated in an independent cohort. It was suggested by the authors that the approach could potentially be generalized to other disease states and immunological phenotypes. Assigning TCR associations to individual alleles was difficult when HLA alleles, especially DR and DQ, strongly co-occurred. Linkage disequilibrium might explain the correlated functional status among segregating V segments, but an unknown experimental factor could not be excluded. Compared with equally common non-associated chains, HLA-associated TCR beta chains in a later analysis were more clonally expanded and had lower generation probabilities. In a later analysis, the rate of TCR association differed among HLA loci, with DRB1 alleles having the most associated TCRs and HLA-C alleles having the fewest. The 87-base-pair reads could not distinguish some IMGT-functional V segments, including TRBV6-2 and TRBV6-3, so those segments were excluded. In vitro tests confirmed that a few of the cytomegalovirus-associated TCR beta chains recognize cytomegalovirus antigens. Most TCR sequences were seen in very few donors, while some public TCRs were found in many individuals. Broadly in line with IMGT annotations, most TCR beta V segments showed up in productive rearrangements about 87% or about 30% of the time in an earlier analysis of 587 of the donors.

The cohort consisted of more than 650 healthy bone marrow donors. Cohort members were all nominally healthy when sampled, although unrecorded immune exposures were likely present. The donor was CMV seronegative and belonged to the group of around 350 seronegative cohort members. Each donor provided a peripheral blood sample, and peripheral blood mononuclear cells were used for TCR beta sequencing. Genomic DNA was extracted from the blood cell samples with the Qiagen DNeasy Blood Extraction Kit. CDR1 MDHEN and CDR2 SYDVKM were looked up in the germline V gene. The CDR3 contains 16 residues, cysteine and phenylalanine counted. The only DNA kept is the CDR3, 48 bases in frame from the first base. The library came from the immunoSEQ multiplex PCR assay. A mixture of 60 forward primers for TCR Vbeta segments and 13 reverse primers for TCR Jbeta segments was used in the multiplex PCR. Amplification of the CDR3 region of rearranged TCR beta genes was performed with a multiplex PCR assay on genomic DNA. On the Illumina HiSeq System, the amplified TCR beta libraries were sequenced as 87-base-pair reads. The source study handled its data this way. In a later analysis, roughly 80 million unique TCR beta chains were counted across the 500 to 700 repertoires, and roughly 11 million of these chains were shared by at least two donors. Raw reads were error-corrected and collapsed into unique sequences with a nearest-neighbor algorithm that merged closely related sequences to remove PCR and sequencing errors. V, D and J gene segments were assigned by aligning CDR3 sequences to IMGT reference sequences. For a sequence to be retained, a match of at least six nucleotides to both a V gene segment and a J gene segment was required. Rearrangements were classified as productive when the CDR3 lacked stop codons and remained in frame with V and J, and all other rearrangements were classified as non-productive. Following IMGT convention, CDR3 was defined as the stretch from the second conserved V-encoded cysteine to the conserved J-encoded phenylalanine. The earlier analysis of about 640 of the donors excluded any sequence lacking an unambiguous match to a single V gene segment. An earlier analysis of several hundred of the donors called V segments functional above 56.7% productive rearrangements and segregating when the between-donor standard deviation exceeded 5%. A statistical classification framework was built to diagnose cytomegalovirus status from the catalog of TCR beta chain sequences. A later analysis assigned V and J genes by comparing TCR nucleotide sequences with IMGT/GENE-DB human TR gene sequences. Using the TCRdist pipeline, a later analysis assigned CDR3 sequences along with most-parsimonious VDJ recombination scenarios. In a later analysis, each TCR beta chain was defined by its CDR3 amino acid sequence together with its V-gene family, and reads without a unique V-gene family were excluded. As a way to deal with suspected cross-contamination and a sequencing artifact, a later analysis dropped 450 to 700 nucleotide sequences that were highly shared and had low generation probability. In a later analysis, a clonal expansion index for each public chain was calculated from normalized within-repertoire ranks of inferred template counts. Generation probabilities in a later analysis came from a VDJ recombination model fitted to out-of-frame rearrangements, and those results were checked against IGoR. A later analysis scored TCR-TCR, TCR-HLA and TCR-CMV co-occurrence with hypergeometric tests, applying a repertoire-size bias correction to TCR pairs. To estimate false discovery rates, a later analysis permuted the HLA or CMV assignments 20 times. In a later analysis, co-occurring TCRs were grouped with DBSCAN, and TCRdist sequence similarity was added when clustering was performed within HLA-allele-positive subsets. Repertoires with fewer than 30,000 or more than 120,000 public chains, plus five repertoires with anomalous nucleotide sharing, were excluded from co-occurrence clustering. What TCRdb holds here is the immuneACCESS table cut down to in-frame rearrangements. Part of the clones is not present; checked against another copy, under half of the missing clones reflect an unresolved V gene, and the others are unexplained. V, J and clone size are those of that table, while D and trimming were read from the DNA. This sample gives 150,000 or so clones in total; under 85% of them show up just once. Together, the top ten hold 2.8% of the sample.

Notes on this clone: The target of this receptor is not known. An end of the junction differs from the germline gene, which may be a read error.

The TCR was taken from a man younger than 30 in good health and CMV-seronegative. Sequenced material: PBMCs. The chain was built from TRBV28 and TRBJ2-6; TRBD1 lines up with 10 middle nucleotides. This receptor has the CDR3 CASSLATGGGANGLTF. The DNA sequence is TGTGCCAGCAGTTTGGCGACAGGGGGCGGGGCCAACGGCCTGACTTTC.